This is a list of T cell receptor beta chains from one sample in a study of T cells in localized non-small cell lung cancer. TCRdb keeps only in-frame clones here, not all; method: immunoSEQ multiplex PCR. The sample records roughly 10,000 clones, about 90% being singletons. The sample here was peripheral blood, taken before any cancer treatment. These receptors all come from a woman aged 40-70 years with stage I squamous cell lung carcinoma. CDR3s include the opening cysteine and the closing phenylalanine or tryptophan. A D gene is named only where the DNA matches it firmly. The size of a clone is reported for some rows only, either as once, few or many, or as a class for expanded clones.

D gene: TRBD1
clone size: NA
CDR3 length: 14
V gene: TRBV7-9
J gene: TRBJ2-3
CDR3 protein: CASSFWTGQNTQYF
CDR3 DNA: TGTGCCAGCAGCTTTTGGACAGGGCAAAATACGCAGTATTTT

D gene: NA
clone size: NA
CDR3 length: 13
V gene: TRBV7-3
J gene: TRBJ2-3
CDR3 protein: CASSFVGTDTQYF
CDR3 DNA: TGTGCCAGCAGCTTTGTAGGCACAGATACGCAGTATTTT

D gene: TRBD1
clone size: NA
CDR3 length: 14
V gene: TRBV7-6
J gene: TRBJ1-1
CDR3 protein: CASSFGQGATEAFF
CDR3 DNA: TGTGCCAGCAGCTTCGGACAGGGTGCCACTGAAGCTTTCTTT

D gene: NA
clone size: NA
CDR3 length: 14
V gene: TRBV7-2
J gene: TRBJ2-1
CDR3 protein: CASSLEVHHDEQFF
CDR3 DNA: TGTGCCAGCAGCTTAGAGGTTCACCACGATGAGCAGTTCTTC

D gene: NA
clone size: NA
CDR3 length: 17
V gene: TRBV4-1
J gene: TRBJ1-1
CDR3 protein: CASSQEIRRRGSTEAFF
CDR3 DNA: TGCGCCAGCAGCCAAGAGATCCGCCGCAGGGGATCCACTGAAGCTTTCTTT

D gene: NA
clone size: NA
CDR3 length: 11
V gene: TRBV9
J gene: TRBJ2-3
CDR3 protein: CASSTTDTQYF
CDR3 DNA: TGTGCCAGCTCTACCACAGATACGCAGTATTTT

D gene: NA
clone size: NA
CDR3 length: 16
V gene: TRBV19
J gene: TRBJ1-1
CDR3 protein: CASSSGPWAMNTEAFF
CDR3 DNA: TGTGCCAGTAGTTCGGGACCCTGGGCCATGAACACTGAAGCTTTCTTT

D gene: NA
clone size: NA
CDR3 length: 14
V gene: TRBV11-2
J gene: TRBJ2-3
CDR3 protein: CASRPPGGVNTQYF
CDR3 DNA: TGTGCCAGCAGACCCCCGGGGGGCGTGAATACGCAGTATTTT

D gene: NA
clone size: once
CDR3 length: 14
V gene: TRBV30
J gene: TRBJ1-1
CDR3 protein: CAWSAGTLNTEAFF
CDR3 DNA: TGTGCCTGGAGTGCCGGGACATTAAACACTGAAGCTTTCTTT

D gene: NA
clone size: NA
CDR3 length: 13
V gene: TRBV30
J gene: TRBJ2-7
CDR3 protein: CAWTSTGGHEQYF
CDR3 DNA: TGTGCCTGGACCTCGACTGGGGGGCACGAGCAGTACTTC

D gene: TRBD2
clone size: NA
CDR3 length: 16
V gene: TRBV9
J gene: TRBJ2-5
CDR3 protein: CASSVGIAGGGETQYF
CDR3 DNA: TGTGCCAGCAGCGTAGGAATAGCGGGGGGAGGAGAGACCCAGTACTTC

D gene: NA
clone size: NA
CDR3 length: 12
V gene: TRBV21-1
J gene: TRBJ1-1
CDR3 protein: CARKRVYTEAFF
CDR3 DNA: TGTGCCCGAAAAAGGGTTTACACTGAAGCTTTCTTT

D gene: NA
clone size: NA
CDR3 length: 20
V gene: TRBV15
J gene: TRBJ2-3
CDR3 protein: CATSRDWGQQDTLGTDTQYF
CDR3 DNA: TGTGCCACCAGCAGAGATTGGGGGCAACAGGACACCCTGGGCACAGATACGCAGTATTTT

D gene: TRBD1
clone size: NA
CDR3 length: 14
V gene: TRBV30
J gene: TRBJ1-1
CDR3 protein: CAWSQGAVNTEAFF
CDR3 DNA: TGTGCCTGGAGTCAGGGGGCGGTAAACACTGAAGCTTTCTTT

D gene: NA
clone size: NA
CDR3 length: 12
V gene: TRBV6-6
J gene: TRBJ2-7
CDR3 protein: CASSYSRYEQYF
CDR3 DNA: TGTGCCAGCAGTTACTCACGGTACGAGCAGTACTTC

D gene: NA
clone size: NA
CDR3 length: 15
V gene: TRBV2
J gene: TRBJ2-2
CDR3 protein: CASRRQASESGELFF
CDR3 DNA: TGTGCCAGCAGGAGACAGGCATCCGAATCCGGGGAGCTGTTTTTT

D gene: NA
clone size: NA
CDR3 length: 16
V gene: TRBV5-1
J gene: TRBJ2-2
CDR3 protein: CASSLQGRTNTGELFF
CDR3 DNA: TGCGCCAGCAGCTTGCAGGGGCGCACGAACACCGGGGAGCTGTTTTTT

D gene: NA
clone size: NA
CDR3 length: 14
V gene: TRBV11-2
J gene: TRBJ1-6
CDR3 protein: CASSSSGDNSPLHF
CDR3 DNA: TGTGCCAGCAGCTCGAGTGGGGATAATTCACCCCTCCACTTT

D gene: TRBD1
clone size: NA
CDR3 length: 16
V gene: TRBV12-5
J gene: TRBJ1-1
CDR3 protein: CASGLGQGALNTEAFF
CDR3 DNA: TGTGCTAGTGGTTTGGGGCAGGGGGCTCTGAACACTGAAGCTTTCTTT

D gene: NA
clone size: NA
CDR3 length: 15
V gene: TRBV15
J gene: TRBJ1-1
CDR3 protein: CATSSALGGSTEAFF
CDR3 DNA: TGTGCCACCAGCAGTGCTTTGGGGGGCAGTACTGAAGCTTTCTTT

D gene: TRBD2
clone size: NA
CDR3 length: 16
V gene: TRBV4-1
J gene: TRBJ2-7
CDR3 protein: CASSQEGLAGRNEQYF
CDR3 DNA: TGCGCCAGCAGCCAAGAAGGACTAGCGGGGAGGAACGAGCAGTACTTC

D gene: NA
clone size: NA
CDR3 length: 12
V gene: TRBV30
J gene: TRBJ1-4
CDR3 protein: CAWSVSGFGLFF
CDR3 DNA: TGTGCCTGGAGTGTATCCGGGTTCGGTCTGTTTTTT

D gene: TRBD2
clone size: once
CDR3 length: 16
V gene: TRBV7-2
J gene: TRBJ2-1
CDR3 protein: CASSLATSGVINEQFF
CDR3 DNA: TGTGCCAGCAGCTTAGCAACTAGCGGGGTAATCAATGAGCAGTTCTTC

D gene: NA
clone size: once
CDR3 length: 16
V gene: TRBV9
J gene: TRBJ1-2
CDR3 protein: CASGEASDRINYGYTF
CDR3 DNA: TGTGCCAGCGGGGAAGCAAGCGACAGAATTAACTATGGCTACACCTTC

D gene: NA
clone size: NA
CDR3 length: 14
V gene: TRBV29-1
J gene: TRBJ2-1
CDR3 protein: CSVEGGIQGALQFF
CDR3 DNA: TGCAGCGTTGAGGGGGGGATACAGGGCGCCCTTCAGTTCTTC

D gene: TRBD1
clone size: NA
CDR3 length: 19
V gene: TRBV6-1
J gene: TRBJ1-6
CDR3 protein: CASSGGGQGLSLYNSPLHF
CDR3 DNA: TGTGCCAGCAGTGGGGGGGGACAGGGACTGTCCCTATATAATTCACCCCTCCACTTT

D gene: TRBD1
clone size: NA
CDR3 length: 16
V gene: TRBV15
J gene: TRBJ1-2
CDR3 protein: CATSRPTGGGGYGYTF
CDR3 DNA: TGTGCCACCAGCAGACCCACAGGGGGAGGGGGCTATGGCTACACCTTC

D gene: TRBD2
clone size: NA
CDR3 length: 15
V gene: TRBV9
J gene: TRBJ2-7
CDR3 protein: CASSVEGTSAYEQYF
CDR3 DNA: TGTGCCAGCAGCGTAGAGGGGACTAGCGCCTACGAGCAGTACTTC

D gene: NA
clone size: few
CDR3 length: 14
V gene: TRBV5-1
J gene: TRBJ2-5
CDR3 protein: CASSPGPGDVAQYF
CDR3 DNA: TGCGCCAGCAGCCCGGGCCCGGGGGACGTGGCCCAGTACTTC

D gene: TRBD1
clone size: NA
CDR3 length: 13
V gene: TRBV19
J gene: TRBJ2-1
CDR3 protein: CASSPGTGDEQFF
CDR3 DNA: TGTGCCAGTAGTCCAGGGACAGGGGATGAGCAGTTCTTC

D gene: NA
clone size: NA
CDR3 length: 13
V gene: TRBV4-3
J gene: TRBJ2-1
CDR3 protein: CASSGSDRDEQFF
CDR3 DNA: TGCGCCAGCAGCGGCTCCGATAGGGATGAGCAGTTCTTC

D gene: TRBD1
clone size: NA
CDR3 length: 14
V gene: TRBV7-2
J gene: TRBJ1-5
CDR3 protein: CASSLGQGERPQHF
CDR3 DNA: TGTGCCAGCAGCCTTGGACAGGGGGAAAGGCCCCAGCATTTT

D gene: NA
clone size: NA
CDR3 length: 13
V gene: TRBV18
J gene: TRBJ2-3
CDR3 protein: CASSQRGSDTQYF
CDR3 DNA: TGTGCCAGCTCACAGAGGGGCTCAGATACGCAGTATTTT

D gene: TRBD1
clone size: NA
CDR3 length: 15
V gene: TRBV19
J gene: TRBJ1-6
CDR3 protein: CASMVGQSLNSPLHF
CDR3 DNA: TGTGCCAGTATGGTGGGACAGAGCCTTAATTCACCCCTCCACTTT

D gene: NA
clone size: NA
CDR3 length: 11
V gene: TRBV30
J gene: TRBJ1-3
CDR3 protein: CAWSSGNTIYF
CDR3 DNA: TGTGCCTGGAGTTCTGGAAACACCATATATTTT

D gene: TRBD1
clone size: NA
CDR3 length: 16
V gene: TRBV6-1
J gene: TRBJ1-6
CDR3 protein: CASSGGQTKTNSPLHF
CDR3 DNA: TGTGCCAGCAGTGGGGGACAGACCAAAACCAATTCACCCCTCCACTTT

D gene: NA
clone size: NA
CDR3 length: 11
V gene: TRBV20-1
J gene: TRBJ2-7
CDR3 protein: CSARVYYEQYF
CDR3 DNA: TGCAGTGCTAGAGTATACTACGAGCAGTACTTC

D gene: NA
clone size: NA
CDR3 length: 13
V gene: TRBV6-5
J gene: TRBJ1-5
CDR3 protein: CASSFRRGQPQHF
CDR3 DNA: TGTGCCAGCAGCTTCAGACGGGGCCAGCCCCAGCATTTT